Listed below are T cell receptor beta chains from one sample, sequenced in a study of cytomegalovirus exposure and HLA in healthy donors. Generated by immunoSEQ multiplex PCR, the TCRdb table keeps only in-frame clones and is missing some. The sample lists some 130,000 clones, about 80% occurring once. The source material was PBMCs. The receptors derive from a man aged 30-40 years in good health and CMV-seronegative. CDR3s include the opening cysteine and the closing phenylalanine or tryptophan. Clone size is stated in some rows and not others, as once, few, many or a class when expanded.

>TRBV28|TRBJ1-5|.
CASSLGQGFRQPQHF
>TRBV9|TRBJ2-5|.
CASSVQGAHEETQYF
>TRBV6-6|TRBJ2-7|.
CASSYSVGQGYEQYF
>TRBV27|TRBJ2-7|.
CASSLTGTSDEQYF
>TRBV28|TRBJ2-7|.
CASRPGLAVYEQYF
>TRBV2|TRBJ2-2|.
CASNLREDTGELFF
>TRBV9|TRBJ2-6|few
CASSVKIDTGANVLTF
>TRBV10-3|TRBJ2-1|.
CAISPTSGPSYNEQFF
>TRBV6-1|TRBJ1-1|.
CASSSGQAAFF
>TRBV6-5|TRBJ2-7|.
CASSFEREQYEQYF
>TRBV5-1|TRBJ2-1|.
CASSLGQGSYNEQFF
>TRBV11-3|TRBJ2-5|.
CASSSGTSGPGGTQYF
>TRBV13|TRBJ1-1|.
CASSRYRESNTEAFF
>TRBV6-5|TRBJ1-2|.
CASSSWDTERLYTF
>TRBV7-7|TRBJ2-5|.
CASSSLAGGTYETQYF
>TRBV28|TRBJ2-7|.
CASTPGTGTYEQYF
>TRBV28|TRBJ2-7|.
CASRHQIYEQYF
>TRBV7-2|TRBJ2-2|once
CASSLLFANTGELFF
>TRBV14|TRBJ2-5|.
CASSQLDTQETQYF
>TRBV19|TRBJ2-7|.
CASSIGQGGEQYF
>TRBV7-7|TRBJ2-1|.
CASSLALAGVGNEQFF
>TRBV7-2|TRBJ2-2|.
CASSLGPVNGELFF
>TRBV28|TRBJ1-4|.
CASSLPGQGAEKLFF
>TRBV2|TRBJ2-3|.
CASSPRTPITDTQYF
>TRBV28|TRBJ1-6|.
CASGTDYNSPLHF